There are a few counts of the clone carrying this T cell receptor (beta chain). Relative to the germline gene, one junction end is altered; a read error may explain this. A second 7 to 11 cycle PCR used barcoded and J-beta primers. In TCRdb, the 5' RACE reads were re-called with MiXCR into one record per CDR3 protein. The sample records about 810,000 distinct CDR3 sequences, roughly 40% being singletons. The data originate from a study of blood T cells in healthy people across ages. The CDR3 has 14 amino acids. Germline V gene lookup returns CDR1 SGHDN and CDR2 FVKESK. This receptor was obtained from a young man in good health. The chain recombines TRBV14 with TRBJ1-2; D is undetermined. Sequencing was carried out using blood. Written as DNA, the CDR3 is TGTGCCAGCAGCCAACGGTCCGGGAGAGGTGGCAACACCTTC. It encodes CASSQRSGRGGNTF. Drawing the rest from reference TRBV14 and TRBJ1-2, the complete variable domain is EAGVTQFPSHSVIEKGQTVTLRCDPISGHDNLYWYRRVMGKEIKFLLHFVKESKQDESGMPNNRFLAERTGGTYSTLKVQPAELEDSGVYFCASSQRSGRGGNTFGSGTRLTVV.